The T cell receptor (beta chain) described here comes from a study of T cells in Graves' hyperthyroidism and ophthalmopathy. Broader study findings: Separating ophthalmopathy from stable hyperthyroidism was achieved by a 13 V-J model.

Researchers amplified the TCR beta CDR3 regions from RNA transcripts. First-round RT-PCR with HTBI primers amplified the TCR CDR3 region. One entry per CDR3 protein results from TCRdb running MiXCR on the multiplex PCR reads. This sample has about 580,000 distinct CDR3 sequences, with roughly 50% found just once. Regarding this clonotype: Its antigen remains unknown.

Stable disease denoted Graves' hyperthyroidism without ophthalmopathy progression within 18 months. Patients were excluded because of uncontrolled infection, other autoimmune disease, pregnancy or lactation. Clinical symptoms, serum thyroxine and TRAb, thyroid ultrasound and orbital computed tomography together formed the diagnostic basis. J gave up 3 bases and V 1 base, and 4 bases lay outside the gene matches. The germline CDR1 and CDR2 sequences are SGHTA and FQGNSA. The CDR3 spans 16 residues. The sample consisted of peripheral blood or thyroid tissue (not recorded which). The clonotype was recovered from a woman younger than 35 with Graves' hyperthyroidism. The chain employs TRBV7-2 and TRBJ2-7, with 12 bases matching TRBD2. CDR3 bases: TGTGCCAGCAGCTTAGTTCCTAGCGGGAGGGACTACGAGCAGTACTTC. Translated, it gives CASSLVPSGRDYEQYF.